These 16 T cell receptor beta chains came from one sample sequenced in a study of blood T cell repertoires in COVID-19. Profiled with immunoSEQ multiplex PCR; TCRdb holds only in-frame clones, not every one. Here the sample spans hundreds of thousands of clones, around 87% being singletons. The sequencing sample was made of PBMCs or T cells enriched from blood (not recorded which). These receptors originate from a man between 18 and 29 years old who had recovered from COVID-19.

V usage is TRBV9 and J usage is TRBJ2-1; 10 nucleotides align to TRBD2. The ends lost 3 bases at V and 8 bases at J; junction bases unmatched: 14. The CDR3 is 17 residues long. Germline V gene lookup returns CDR1 SGDLS and CDR2 YYNGEE. CDR3 sequence reads: CASSAPPSSGGADEQFF. Here the CDR3 DNA reads TGTGCCAGCAGCGCACCCCCATCTAGCGGGGGAGCAGATGAGCAGTTCTTC.

This clone was detected only once. The V gene is TRBV14, the J gene TRBJ2-3, with 9 bases matching TRBD2. J gave up 4 bases and V 3 bases, and 5 bases lay outside the gene matches. This CDR3 comprises 15 residues. Looked up from germline, CDR1 is SGHDN and CDR2 is FVKESK. The CDR3 is CASSQLRGGADTQYF. The CDR3 DNA reads TGTGCCAGCAGCCAGCTGCGGGGGGGCGCAGATACGCAGTATTTT.

This clone was seen repeatedly, ten times or more. The CDR3 DNA follows: TGTGCCAGCAGCGCCGGAGGCACAGATACGCAGTATTTT. Its protein product is CASSAGGTDTQYF. The V call is TRBV7-2, the J call TRBJ2-3; D is uncertain. CDR1 and CDR2 from the germline V gene are SGHTA and FQGNSA. The CDR3 spans 13 residues. The germline V and J ends were trimmed by 5 bases and 1 base, with 7 bases remaining between them.

V is TRBV5-4 and J is TRBJ2-3; 11 nucleotides match TRBD2. This CDR3 has 17 residues. Per germline, CDR1 SGHNT and CDR2 YYREEE (reference sequence). Germline trimming cut 1 base from V and 6 bases from J; bases unmatched to any gene: 10. The CDR3 loop is CASSLKTSGAYSDTQYF. The CDR3, as DNA: TGTGCCAGCAGCTTGAAGACTAGCGGGGCCTATTCCGATACGCAGTATTTT. Variable domain in full (rest from reference TRBV5-4 and TRBJ2-3): ETGVTQSPTHLIKTRGQQVTLRCSSQSGHNTVSWYQQALGQGPQFIFQYYREEENGRGNFPPRFSGLQFPNYSSELNVNALELDDSALYLCASSLKTSGAYSDTQYFGPGTRLTVL.

This sequence joins TRBV28 and TRBJ1-6; TRBD1 matches 7 bases. The length of the CDR3 is 15 residues. Losses at the gene ends were 10 bases for V and 6 bases for J; bases not matched to a gene: 12. CDR1 is MDHEN, CDR2 SYDVKM, per germline. The CDR3 sequence: CATNPPDRANSPLHF. The CDR3 DNA is TGTGCCACCAATCCCCCCGACAGGGCTAATTCACCCCTCCACTTT.

The chain uses TRBV4-2 and TRBJ2-5; 13 nucleotides align to TRBD2. CDR1 and CDR2 (germline): LGHNA, YNFKEQ. V lost 4 bases, J lost 4 bases, and 3 bases stayed unmatched. This CDR3 contains 15 residues. CDR3 region: CASSPRLAGGETQYF. CDR3 DNA sequence: TGTGCCAGCAGCCCGAGACTAGCGGGAGGAGAGACCCAGTACTTC.

The V and J genes are TRBV2 and TRBJ2-1, with 7 positions matching TRBD2. V gave up 6 bases and J gave up 4 bases; unmatched junction bases: 3. The length of the CDR3 is 13 residues. Germline assignment: CDR1 SNHLY and CDR2 FYNNEI. The CDR3 nucleotides read TGTGCCAGCAGCTTGGGGGGGTACAATGAGCAGTTCTTC. This codes for CASSLGGYNEQFF. The full variable domain, with the rest looked up from reference TRBV2 and TRBJ2-1, is EPEVTQTPSHQVTQMGQEVILRCVPISNHLYFYWYRQILGQKVEFLVSFYNNEISEKSEIFDDQFSVERPDGSNFTLKIRSTKLEDSAMYFCASSLGGYNEQFFGPGTRLTVL.

The chain uses TRBV15 and TRBJ2-7, with 9 bases identical to TRBD2. J was trimmed by 2 bases and V by 4 bases; bases with no gene match: 0. This CDR3 has 13 amino acids. The germline V gene has CDR1 LNHNV and CDR2 YYDKDF (reference sequence). For the CDR3, the DNA is TGTGCCACCAGCACTAGCGGGGCCTACGAGCAGTACTTC. It encodes CATSTSGAYEQYF.

The rearrangement joins TRBV29-1 to TRBJ2-1, with D possibly being TRBD1 (6 bases). This CDR3 is 14 amino acids long. The ends were cut back, 4 bases at V and 0 bases at J, with 10 bases in the middle. The germline V gene encodes CDR1 SQVTM and CDR2 ANQGSEA. The CDR3 nucleotides read TGCAGCGTTGGGGGGCTTGTCTCCTACAATGAGCAGTTCTTC. It specifies CSVGGLVSYNEQFF.

The rearrangement links TRBV5-4 to TRBJ2-2; 10 nucleotides agree with TRBD1. CDR1 and CDR2 from the germline V gene are SGHNT and YYREEE (reference sequence). Trimming cost V 4 bases and J 9 bases; bases outside gene matches: 6. CDR3 length equals 14 residues. The CDR3, as DNA: TGTGCCAGCAGCCCCGGACAGGGGGTCAGGGAGCTGTTTTTT. Encoded protein: CASSPGQGVRELFF.

V usage is TRBV7-3 and J usage is TRBJ1-1; D is unresolved. V dropped 4 bases and J dropped 1 base, with 7 bases sitting between them. The CDR3 is 13 residues long. Germline CDR1 and CDR2: SGHTA and FQGTGA. DNA for the CDR3: TGTGCCAGCAGCTCTGAGGCGAACACTGAAGCTTTCTTT. As protein: CASSSEANTEAFF.

This rearrangement joins TRBV7-9 to TRBJ1-6, with D hard to call. The CDR3 spans 17 residues. The germline V gene encodes CDR1 SEHNR and CDR2 FQNEAQ (reference sequence). The ends were cut back, 0 bases at V and 0 bases at J, with 9 bases in the middle. The CDR3, as DNA: TGTGCCAGCAGCTTAGCGAGGCAGAGCTCCTATAATTCACCCCTCCACTTT. Amino acids: CASSLARQSSYNSPLHF.

The chain employs TRBV3-1 (or the pseudogene TRBV3-2) and TRBJ2-1; weak D call: TRBD2 (6 bases). CDR3 length: 14 amino acids. V was shortened by 0 bases and J by 12 bases, with 15 bases between the two germline ends. Looked up from germline, CDR1 is LGHDT and CDR2 is YNNKEL (reference sequence). CDR3 coding DNA: TGTGCCAGCAGCCAAGATCCGGAGGGTTGGGTGCAGTTCTTC. This encodes CASSQDPEGWVQFF.

V usage is TRBV19 and J usage is TRBJ1-1; weak D call: TRBD1 (5 bases). Per the germline V gene, CDR1 is LNHDA and CDR2 is SQIVND (reference sequence). Trimming took 7 bases from V and 4 from J, leaving 13 bases between them. This CDR3 comprises 13 residues. The CDR3 reads CASMRQTRTEAFF. DNA of the CDR3: TGTGCCAGTATGCGACAGACCCGCACTGAAGCTTTCTTT.

The chain has TRBV5-1 and TRBJ2-7; D unclear. Germline CDR1 reads SGHRS; CDR2 reads YFSETQ. This CDR3 spans 13 amino acids. V lost 5 bases and J 4 bases, leaving 13 bases between the germline ends. The CDR3 sequence: CASRPSDSYEQYF. CDR3 DNA: TGCGCCAGCAGACCCTCCGACTCGTACGAGCAGTACTTC.

The chain combines TRBV5-4 with TRBJ1-2; D uncertain. Germline V gives CDR1 SGHNT, CDR2 YYREEE (reference sequence). Between the trimmed V and J ends, which lost 0 bases and 8 bases, there was a span of 11 bases. This CDR3 is 13 amino acids long. The CDR3 DNA reads as TGTGCCAGCAGCTTGGGGAGGGAGGCCGGCTACACCTTC. Its translation: CASSLGREAGYTF.